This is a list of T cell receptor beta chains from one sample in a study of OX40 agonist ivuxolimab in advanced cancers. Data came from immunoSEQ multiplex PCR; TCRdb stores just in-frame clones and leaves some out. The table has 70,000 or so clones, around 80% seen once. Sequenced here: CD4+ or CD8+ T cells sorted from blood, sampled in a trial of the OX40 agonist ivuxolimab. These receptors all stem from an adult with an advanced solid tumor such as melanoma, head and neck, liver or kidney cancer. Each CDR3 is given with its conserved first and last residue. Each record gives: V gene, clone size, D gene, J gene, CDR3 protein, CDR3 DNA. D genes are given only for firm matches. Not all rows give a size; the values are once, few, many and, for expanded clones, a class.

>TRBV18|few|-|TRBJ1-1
CASSPPSGWNTEAFF
TGTGCCAGCTCACCCCCCTCAGGGTGGAACACTGAAGCTTTCTTT
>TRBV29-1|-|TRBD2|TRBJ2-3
CSVEEMGGLAGTTDTQYF
TGCAGCGTTGAAGAAATGGGGGGACTAGCGGGTACCACAGATACGCAGTATTTT
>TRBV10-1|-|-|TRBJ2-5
CASSESRANQETQYF
TGCGCCAGCAGTGAGTCACGGGCCAACCAAGAGACCCAGTACTTC
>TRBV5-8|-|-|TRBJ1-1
CASSLIVYTEAFF
TGTGCCAGCAGCTTGATTGTGTACACTGAAGCTTTCTTT
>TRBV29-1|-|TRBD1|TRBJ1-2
CSAKTGGGGGYTF
TGCAGCGCCAAGACAGGGGGCGGAGGTGGCTACACCTTC
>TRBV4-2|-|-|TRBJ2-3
CASSQAKGGNEDTQYF
TGTGCCAGCAGCCAAGCAAAAGGAGGTAATGAAGATACGCAGTATTTT
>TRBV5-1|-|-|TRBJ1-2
CASSLDKGPGGGYTF
TGCGCCAGCAGCTTGGATAAGGGGCCCGGGGGTGGCTACACCTTC
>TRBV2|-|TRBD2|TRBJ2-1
CASSPFVATSGTLSSYNEQFF
TGTGCCAGCAGCCCTTTTGTAGCGACTAGCGGGACCCTGAGCTCCTACAATGAGCAGTTCTTC
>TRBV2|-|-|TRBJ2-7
CASSEEGAGEQYF
TGTGCCAGCAGTGAAGAAGGGGCCGGGGAGCAGTACTTC
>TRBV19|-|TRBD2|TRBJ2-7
CATSERGAYEQYF
TGTGCCACCTCGGAGCGGGGGGCCTACGAGCAGTACTTC
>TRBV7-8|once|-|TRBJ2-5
CASSGFGTQYF
TGTGCCAGCAGCGGGTTCGGGACCCAGTACTTC
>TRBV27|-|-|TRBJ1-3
CASGFTGRDTIYF
TGTGCCAGCGGCTTTACAGGGAGAGACACCATATATTTT
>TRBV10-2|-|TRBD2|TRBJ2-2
CASSDPGGTGELFF
TGCGCCAGCAGTGATCCGGGGGGGACCGGGGAGCTGTTTTTT
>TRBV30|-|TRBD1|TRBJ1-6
CAWSVQGARGSPLHF
TGTGCCTGGAGTGTACAGGGGGCGCGGGGTTCACCCCTCCACTTT
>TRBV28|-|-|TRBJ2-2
CASSLVGSATGELFF
TGTGCCAGCAGTTTAGTGGGGAGTGCCACCGGGGAGCTGTTTTTT
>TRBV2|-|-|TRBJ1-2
CASSPRGGVAYGYTF
TGTGCCAGCAGTCCCAGGGGAGGGGTTGCCTATGGCTACACCTTC
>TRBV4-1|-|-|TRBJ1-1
CASSQDGSRMNTEAFF
TGCGCCAGCAGCCAAGATGGCAGCCGTATGAACACTGAAGCTTTCTTT
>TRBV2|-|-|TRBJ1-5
CASRAGPRLYSNQPQHF
TGTGCCAGCAGGGCAGGCCCTCGACTCTATAGCAATCAGCCCCAGCATTTT
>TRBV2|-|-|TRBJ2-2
CASSPPGMNTGELFF
TGTGCCAGCAGTCCACCCGGAATGAACACCGGGGAGCTGTTTTTT
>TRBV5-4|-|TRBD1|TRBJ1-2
CASSFNAVGTGGRGYTF
TGTGCCAGCAGCTTCAACGCAGTAGGGACAGGGGGGCGCGGCTACACCTTC
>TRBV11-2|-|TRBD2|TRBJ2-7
CASSFSGNTYEQYF
TGTGCCAGCAGCTTTAGCGGGAATACCTACGAGCAGTACTTC
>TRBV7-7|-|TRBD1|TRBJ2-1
CASSIGQGTYNEQFF
TGTGCCAGCAGCATCGGACAGGGGACCTACAATGAGCAGTTCTTC